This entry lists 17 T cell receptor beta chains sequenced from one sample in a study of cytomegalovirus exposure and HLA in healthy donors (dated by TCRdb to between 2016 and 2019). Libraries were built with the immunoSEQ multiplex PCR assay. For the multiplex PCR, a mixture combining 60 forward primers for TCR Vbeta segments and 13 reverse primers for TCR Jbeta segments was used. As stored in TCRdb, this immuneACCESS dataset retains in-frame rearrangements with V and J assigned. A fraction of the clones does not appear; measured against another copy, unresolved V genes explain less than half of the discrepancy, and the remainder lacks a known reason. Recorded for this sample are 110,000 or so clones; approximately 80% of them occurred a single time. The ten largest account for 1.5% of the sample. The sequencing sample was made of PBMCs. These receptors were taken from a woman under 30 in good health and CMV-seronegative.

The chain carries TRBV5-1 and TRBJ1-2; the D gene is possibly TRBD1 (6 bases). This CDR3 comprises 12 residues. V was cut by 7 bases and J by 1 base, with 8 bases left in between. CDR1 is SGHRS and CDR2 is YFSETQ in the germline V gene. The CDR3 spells CASSGDNYGYTF. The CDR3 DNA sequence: TGCGCCAGCTCAGGGGATAACTATGGCTACACCTTC.

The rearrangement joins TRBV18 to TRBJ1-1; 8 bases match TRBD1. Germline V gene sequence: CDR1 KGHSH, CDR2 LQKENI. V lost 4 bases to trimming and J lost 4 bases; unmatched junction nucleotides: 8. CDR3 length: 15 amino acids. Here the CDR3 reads CASSLNRGEGTEAFF. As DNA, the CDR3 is TGTGCCAGCTCACTCAACAGGGGGGAGGGCACTGAAGCTTTCTTT.

The chain's CDR3 is CASCPAGSLEQYF. The CDR3 region has the DNA TGTGCCAGCTGCCCCGCGGGGAGTCTCGAGCAGTACTTC. This sequence joins TRBV27 and TRBJ2-7; TRBD2 might be the D (6 bases). V lost 8 bases and J 6 bases, leaving 17 bases between the germline ends. The CDR3 is 13 amino acids. Germline CDR1 is MNHEY and CDR2 is SMNVEV (reference sequence).

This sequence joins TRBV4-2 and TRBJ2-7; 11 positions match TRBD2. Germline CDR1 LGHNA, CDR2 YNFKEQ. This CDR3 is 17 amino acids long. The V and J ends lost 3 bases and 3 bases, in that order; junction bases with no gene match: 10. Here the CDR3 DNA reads TGTGCCAGCAGCCACCTCCCCTCCGGGACTAGCGGCTACGAGCAGTACTTC. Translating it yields CASSHLPSGTSGYEQYF.

The CDR3 reads CSVEGGLRGAVYEQYF. The DNA of the CDR3 is TGCAGCGTTGAAGGGGGGTTGCGGGGGGCCGTCTACGAGCAGTACTTC. The chain couples TRBV29-1 to TRBJ2-7, with 8 positions matching TRBD2. Trimming removed 1 base from V and 3 bases from J; junction bases left unmatched: 11. Germline lookup yields CDR1 SQVTM and CDR2 ANQGSEA. The CDR3 extends over 16 amino acids.

CDR3 DNA sequence: TGTGCCAGCAGTACCGGGAGCCTAGCCAAAAACATTCAGTACTTC. Translated, it gives CASSTGSLAKNIQYF. The chain couples TRBV6-5 to TRBJ2-4; TRBD2 might be the D (6 bases). V was pared by 5 bases and J by 0 bases, with 11 bases between. The CDR3 sequence is 15 residues long. CDR1 and CDR2 (germline): MNHEY, SVGAGI.

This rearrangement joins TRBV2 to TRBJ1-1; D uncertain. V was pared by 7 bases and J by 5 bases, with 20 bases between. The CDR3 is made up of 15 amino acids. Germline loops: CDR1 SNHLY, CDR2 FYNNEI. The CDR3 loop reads CASTAVIGVGTEAFF. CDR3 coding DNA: TGTGCCAGCACAGCAGTAATTGGAGTAGGAACTGAAGCTTTCTTT.

The CDR3 sequence: CASSHLQDYEQYF. The CDR3, as DNA: TGCGCCAGCAGCCACCTACAGGACTACGAGCAGTACTTC. This chain joins TRBV4-1 and TRBJ2-7, with D possibly matching TRBD1 (5 bases). V lost 3 bases, J lost 3 bases, and 9 bases lay in between. From germline, CDR1 is MGHRA and CDR2 YSYEKL. The CDR3 loop spans 13 amino acids.

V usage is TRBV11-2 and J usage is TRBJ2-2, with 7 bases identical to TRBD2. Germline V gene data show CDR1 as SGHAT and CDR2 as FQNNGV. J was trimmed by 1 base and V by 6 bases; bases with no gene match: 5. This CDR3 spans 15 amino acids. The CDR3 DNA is TGTGCCAGCAGGCGGGGCGGGGGGAACACCGGGGAGCTGTTTTTT. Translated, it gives CASRRGGGNTGELFF.

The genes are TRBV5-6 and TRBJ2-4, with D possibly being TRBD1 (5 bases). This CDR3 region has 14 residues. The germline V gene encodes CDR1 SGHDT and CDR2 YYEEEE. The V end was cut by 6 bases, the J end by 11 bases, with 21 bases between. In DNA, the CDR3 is TGTGCCAGCACCCCAAAATACGACAGCTATGTTCAGTACTTC. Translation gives CASTPKYDSYVQYF.

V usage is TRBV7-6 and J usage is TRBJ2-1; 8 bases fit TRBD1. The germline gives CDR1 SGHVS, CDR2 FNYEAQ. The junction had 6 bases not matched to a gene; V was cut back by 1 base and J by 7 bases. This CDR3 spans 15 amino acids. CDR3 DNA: TGTGCCAGCAGCTTAGGGACAGGGCTCTCTAATGAGCAGTTCTTC. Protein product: CASSLGTGLSNEQFF.

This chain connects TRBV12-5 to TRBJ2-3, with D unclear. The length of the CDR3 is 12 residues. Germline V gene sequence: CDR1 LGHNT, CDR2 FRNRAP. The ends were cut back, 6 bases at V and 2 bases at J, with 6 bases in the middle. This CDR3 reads CASGLDTDTQYF. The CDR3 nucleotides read TGTGCTAGTGGCTTAGACACAGATACGCAGTATTTT.

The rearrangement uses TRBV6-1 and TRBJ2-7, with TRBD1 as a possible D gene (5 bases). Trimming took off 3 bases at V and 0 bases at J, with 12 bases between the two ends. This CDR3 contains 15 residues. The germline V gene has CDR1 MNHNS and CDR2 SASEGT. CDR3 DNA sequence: TGTGCCAGCAGTGAGAGGACAAGGGGCTCCTACGAGCAGTACTTC. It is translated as CASSERTRGSYEQYF.

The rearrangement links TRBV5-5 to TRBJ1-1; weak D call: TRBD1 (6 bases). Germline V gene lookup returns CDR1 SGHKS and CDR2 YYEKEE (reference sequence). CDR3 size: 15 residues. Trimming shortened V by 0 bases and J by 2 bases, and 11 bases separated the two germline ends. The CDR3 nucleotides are TGTGCCAGCAGCTTGGCCCCGACAGGCAACACTGAAGCTTTCTTT. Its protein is CASSLAPTGNTEAFF.

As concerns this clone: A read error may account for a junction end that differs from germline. The CDR3 protein is CASLVSTGTPGGANGLTF. As DNA, the CDR3 is TGTGCCAGCTTAGTTTCTACCGGGACCCCCGGCGGGGCCAACGGCCTGACTTTC. This sequence joins TRBV7-9 and TRBJ2-6, with D tentatively TRBD2 (6 bases). Germline V gene sequence: CDR1 SEHNR, CDR2 FQNEAQ (reference sequence). The CDR3 contains 18 residues. Combining the CDR3 with reference TRBV7-9 and TRBJ2-6 gives the whole variable domain DTGVSQNPRHKITKRGQNVTFRCDPISEHNRLYWYRQTLGQGPEFLTYFQNEAQLEKSRLLSDRFSAERPKGSFSTLEIQRTEQGDSAMYLCASLVSTGTPGGANGLTFGAGSRLTVL.

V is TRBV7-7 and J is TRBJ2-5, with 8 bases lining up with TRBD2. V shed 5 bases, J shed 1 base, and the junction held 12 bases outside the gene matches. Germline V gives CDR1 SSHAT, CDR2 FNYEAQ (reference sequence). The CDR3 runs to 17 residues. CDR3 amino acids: CASSRTELAAFQETQYF. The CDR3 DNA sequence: TGTGCCAGCAGCCGGACGGAACTAGCGGCCTTCCAAGAGACCCAGTACTTC.

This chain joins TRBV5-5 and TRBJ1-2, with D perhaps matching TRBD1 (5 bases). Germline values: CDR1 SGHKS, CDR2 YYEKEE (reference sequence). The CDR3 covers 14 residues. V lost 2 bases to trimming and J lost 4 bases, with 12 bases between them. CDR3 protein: CASSLGELRYGYTF. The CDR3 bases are TGTGCCAGCAGCTTAGGGGAACTCCGCTATGGCTACACCTTC.